This entry describes one TCR beta chain. Its binding antigen is unknown. No base-level quality is on record; no much larger clone is a single base apart. This specimen belongs to a study of cytomegalovirus exposure and HLA in healthy donors (dated by TCRdb to the late 2010s). A note on the overall study: According to an earlier analysis of a few hundred of the donors, 150 million to 200 million T cells yielded 95 million to 140 million unique TCR beta sequences and about 300 Gb of sequence data. Among the roughly 380 genotyped donors, under 90% belonged to the genetic ancestry cluster associated with self-reported Caucasian donors. The study aimed to test whether cataloging public T cell receptors could reveal signatures of past pathogen exposure. The number of donors typed differed by locus, with about 629-630 for A, B, C, DRB1 and DQB1, more than 500 for DQA1, over 600 for DPA1, and some 470 for DPB1. A later analysis re-examined previously published TCR beta repertoires from about 700 donors and added high-resolution HLA genotyping to investigate patterns of TCR occurrence. Alongside the repertoire data, information on donor age, sex, ethnicity and CMV serostatus was compiled. Across under 500 genotyped donors of the cohort, an average of approximately 240,000 unique TCR beta nucleotide sequences per donor were sequenced, and around 19% of those sequences were non-productive. HLA typing covered class I and class II loci at four-digit resolution. Genome-wide SNP genotypes for about three fifths of the roughly 700 donors were used in a later genetic analysis, which treated that subset as a discovery cohort. An earlier analysis of 450 to 750 of the donors used high-throughput TCR beta sequencing to judge whether each TCR beta V gene segment behaved as functional or pseudogenic. In the later analysis, no new phenotypic data were used to find candidate immune exposures; instead, reliance was placed on TCR beta sequences and their occurrence across donors. An early release that covered about 600 HLA-typed donors contained about 300 gigabases of sequencing data and 85 million to 100 million unique TCR sequences. Several DR-DQ haplotypes were treated as single units for association and clustering because of strong linkage in the cohort. In addition to the first cohort of 500 to 850 subjects, a separate validation cohort of 120 different subjects was used. High-throughput TCR immunosequencing, statistical association of individual TCRs with disease status, and machine learning were combined to predict cytomegalovirus infection status. The study profiled the T cell repertoires of under 850 subjects by immunosequencing and related them to cytomegalovirus serostatus. All discovery cohort repertoires had been generated using a single sequencing platform.

The germline V gene sets CDR1 to SQVTM and CDR2 to ANQGSEA. The CDR3 numbers 13 residues from cysteine through phenylalanine. The DNA shown is the 39-base CDR3, in frame from base 1. The V end gives up 7 bases and the J end 0 bases, leaving 3 bases in the junction not matched to a gene. Study-level results and caveats: A further reported finding was that TCR beta sequences accurately predicted the HLA-A and HLA-B alleles for most subjects in the first cohort. Presence/absence analyses assumed roughly uniform sequencing depth across donors, an assumption that may not hold. Some IMGT-functional V segments, including TRBV6-2 and TRBV6-3, could not be told apart with the 87-base-pair reads, so those segments were excluded. In vitro tests confirmed that a few of the cytomegalovirus-associated TCR beta chains recognize cytomegalovirus antigens. Because HLA typing was unavailable for some donors at each locus, only the typed subset was used in association tests. A later analysis associated 15,000 to 20,000 TCR beta sequences with specific HLA alleles at a false discovery rate of 0.05. The classifier was reported to diagnose cytomegalovirus status with high specificity and sensitivity in both the original cohort and the validation cohort. In a later analysis, most CMV-associated TCR beta chains were found to appear HLA-restricted, with HLA associations seemingly driven largely by CMV exposure. The authors suggested that the approach could potentially be generalized to other disease states and immunological phenotypes. A group of highly shared sequence variants was considered likely to be a technical artifact of the sequencing pipeline. Most TCR sequences were observed very rarely across donors, whereas some public TCRs were present in many individuals. According to a later analysis, parvovirus B19, influenza, CMV and Epstein-Barr virus appeared linked to several top co-occurrence clusters. This cohort had only TCR beta chains sequenced, and the lack of alpha or paired-chain data limited which features could be detected. Linkage disequilibrium might explain the correlated functional status among segregating V segments, but an unknown experimental factor could not be excluded. An earlier analysis of 450 to 750 of the donors showed that most TCR beta V segments appeared in productive rearrangements either about 87% or about 30% of the time, which broadly matched IMGT annotations. V-gene and J-gene trimming of TCR beta chains was associated with a missense DCLRE1C variant in a later genetic analysis, and the association was replicated in an independent cohort. According to a later analysis, TCR association rates differed among HLA loci, with DRB1 alleles showing the most associated TCRs and HLA-C alleles showing the fewest. In the study, around 150 TCR beta chains were listed as associated with cytomegalovirus. In a later genetic analysis, fewer N-insertions in productive TCRs were reported among donors in an Asian-associated ancestry cluster than the roughly 700-donor mean. The only immune exposure information available for the cohort was CMV serostatus. Strong co-occurrence of HLA alleles, especially DR and DQ, made assigning TCR associations to individual alleles difficult. Some 15 rarely observed V segments, including chromosome 9 orphons, were excluded from the earlier analysis of approximately 500 of the donors because counts were too low. In a later analysis, HLA-associated TCR beta chains showed more clonal expansion and lower generation probabilities than non-associated chains that were equally common.

Library construction relied on the immunoSEQ multiplex PCR assay. A mixture of 60 forward primers for TCR Vbeta segments and 13 reverse primers for TCR Jbeta segments was used in the multiplex PCR. The CDR3 region of rearranged TCR beta genes was amplified from genomic DNA by a multiplex PCR assay. The amplified TCR beta libraries were sequenced on the Illumina HiSeq System as 87-base-pair reads. The source study handled its data this way. A later analysis counted tens of millions of unique TCR beta chains across the 550 to 750 repertoires, and 9 million to 14 million of these chains were shared by at least two donors. Raw reads were error-corrected and collapsed into unique sequences with a nearest-neighbor algorithm that merged closely related sequences to remove PCR and sequencing errors. CDR3 sequences were aligned to IMGT reference sequences to assign V, D and J gene segments. For a sequence to be retained, at least a six-nucleotide match to both a V gene segment and a J gene segment was required. A rearrangement counted as productive if the CDR3 had no stop codons and remained in frame with V and J, and every other rearrangement counted as non-productive. Following IMGT convention, CDR3 was defined as the stretch from the second conserved V-encoded cysteine to the conserved J-encoded phenylalanine. The earlier analysis of about 560 of the donors excluded any sequence lacking an unambiguous match to a single V gene segment. In an earlier analysis of 450 to 750 of the donors, a V segment was called functional when productive rearrangements were above 56.7%, and segregating when the standard deviation between donors exceeded 5%. A statistical classification framework was developed to diagnose cytomegalovirus status using the catalog of TCR beta chain sequences. V and J gene assignment, in a later analysis, came from comparing TCR nucleotide sequences with IMGT/GENE-DB human TR gene sequences. The TCRdist pipeline was used in a later analysis to assign CDR3 sequences and most-parsimonious VDJ recombination scenarios. In a later analysis, each TCR beta chain was defined by its CDR3 amino acid sequence together with its V-gene family, and reads lacking a unique V-gene family were excluded. As a way to deal with suspected cross-contamination and a sequencing artifact, a later analysis dropped 640 or so nucleotide sequences that were highly shared and had low generation probability. A later analysis calculated a clonal expansion index for each public chain from normalized within-repertoire ranks of inferred template counts. In a later analysis, generation probabilities were computed using a VDJ recombination model fitted to out-of-frame rearrangements, and the results were checked against IGoR. Hypergeometric tests were used in a later analysis to score TCR-TCR, TCR-HLA and TCR-CMV co-occurrence, with a repertoire-size bias correction applied to the TCR pairs. In a later analysis, false discovery rates were estimated by permuting HLA or CMV assignments 20 times. In a later analysis, co-occurring TCRs were grouped using DBSCAN, with TCRdist sequence similarity added in when clustering inside HLA-allele-positive subsets. Co-occurrence clustering excluded repertoires with fewer than 30,000 or more than 120,000 public chains, plus five with anomalous nucleotide sharing. The source is immuneACCESS, and TCRdb retained only in-frame sequences with V and J called. Part of the clones is not carried over; for the studies checked, unresolved V genes explain less than half of this, and the remainder is unexplained. The V and J calls and the clone size are those of that table, but D and trimming were determined from the DNA. Counted in this sample were about 120,000 clones; more than 65% of them appeared once. The ten top clones hold around 1.6% of the sample.

In total, 600 or so healthy bone marrow donors made up the cohort. At the time of sampling, all cohort members were nominally healthy, though unrecorded immune exposures were likely present. The donor tested CMV seronegative and was one of the 352 seronegative cohort members. Every donor gave a peripheral blood sample, and the peripheral blood mononuclear cells from that sample were used for TCR beta sequencing. The Qiagen DNeasy Blood Extraction Kit was used to extract genomic DNA from the blood cell samples. The sample taken for sequencing was PBMCs. The V and J segments used are TRBV29-1 and TRBJ2-7; the junction holds 10 bases that match TRBD1. The sequence was collected from a woman in her late teens or twenties in good health and CMV-seronegative. Here the CDR3 is given as CSARTGGSYEQYF. The DNA is TGCAGCGCCCGGACAGGGGGCTCCTACGAGCAGTACTTC.